Reported below is one TCR beta chain. Its specificity is unknown. This specimen comes from a study of T cell clonotyping in hematopoietic cell transplantation. Study-level results: Few recipient clonotypes overlapped donors; over 97% were de novo at given depth. Broader posttransplant TCR repertoire diversity was predicted by graft donor and pretransplant recipient Inverse Simpson Index values. CD4 and CD8 repertoire contributions could not be separated without sorting.

The time point: recipient sample about 28 days before transplant, after cytoreduction. The junction had 10 bases not matched to a gene; V was cut back by 4 bases and J by 8 bases. The CDR3 has 15 residues. CDR1 and CDR2 (germline): MNHEY, SMNVEV (reference sequence). Sequencing used immunoSEQ multiplex PCR; TCRdb keeps in-frame clones, though not all of them. The table lists roughly 46,000 clones, roughly 80% of them singletons. Specimen: peripheral blood mononuclear cells, collected before stem cell transplant. The chain employs TRBV27 and TRBJ1-4; TRBD1 aligns across 7 bases. The TCR was taken from a man between 60 and 70 years old with myelodysplastic syndrome. Some clones in this sample may be carry-over from other donors' samples. CDR3 bases: TGTGCCAGCAGTTCAGGGGGGCTCTGGGCCGAAAAACTGTTTTTT. This codes for CASSSGGLWAEKLFF.